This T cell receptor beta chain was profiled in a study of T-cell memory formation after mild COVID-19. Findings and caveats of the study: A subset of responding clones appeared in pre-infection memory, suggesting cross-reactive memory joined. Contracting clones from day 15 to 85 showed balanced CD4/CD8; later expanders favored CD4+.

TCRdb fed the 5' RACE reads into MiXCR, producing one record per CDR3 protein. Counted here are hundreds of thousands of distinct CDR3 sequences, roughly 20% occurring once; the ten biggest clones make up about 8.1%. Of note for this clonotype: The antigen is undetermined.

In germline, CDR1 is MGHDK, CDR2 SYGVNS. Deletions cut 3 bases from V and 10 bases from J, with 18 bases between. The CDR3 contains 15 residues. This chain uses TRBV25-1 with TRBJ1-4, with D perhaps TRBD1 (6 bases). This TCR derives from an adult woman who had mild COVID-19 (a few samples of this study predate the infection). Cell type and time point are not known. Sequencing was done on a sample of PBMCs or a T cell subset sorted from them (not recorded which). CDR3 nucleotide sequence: TGTGCCAGCAGTGACCCACAGGGAAACCGAGGAAAACTGTTTTTT. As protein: CASSDPQGNRGKLFF.